A single sample gave rise to the 30 T cell receptor beta chains below, sequenced in a study of blood T cell repertoires in COVID-19. Here immunoSEQ multiplex PCR was the method, and the copy in TCRdb shows in-frame clones only, minus some. The table has around 250,000 clones, 86% seen once; the top ten hold 12%. Sequencing used peripheral blood. These TCRs come from a man aged 80 or over with acute or convalescent COVID-19.

This clone was seen a single time. This chain joins TRBV19 and TRBJ1-4; D may be TRBD1 (5 bases). Germline loops: CDR1 LNHDA, CDR2 SQIVND (reference sequence). The CDR3 covers 12 residues. Deletions cut 7 bases from V and 3 bases from J, with 6 bases between. The CDR3 coding sequence is TGTGCCAGTAAACAGGCTAATGAAAAACTGTTTTTT. Its protein is CASKQANEKLFF.

J is TRBJ1-2 and V is TRBV19; TRBD1 might be the D (6 bases). The V and J ends lost 5 bases and 4 bases respectively, with 8 bases between them. The V gene's germline CDR1 is LNHDA and CDR2 SQIVND (reference sequence). This CDR3 has 12 amino acids. The CDR3 region has the DNA TGTGCCAGTAGTGAGGACAGCTATGGCTACACCTTC. Translation gives CASSEDSYGYTF.

The chain combines TRBV2 with TRBJ2-1; 9 bases map to TRBD2. J gave up 8 bases and V 8 bases, and 13 bases lay outside the gene matches. The CDR3 spans 15 residues. Looked up from germline, CDR1 is SNHLY and CDR2 is FYNNEI. The CDR3 DNA reads TGTGCCAGCGCCCCCCTGCGGGAGGGAACACATGAGCAGTTCTTC. This gives the protein CASAPLREGTHEQFF. Using reference TRBV2 and TRBJ2-1 for the parts outside the CDR3, the full variable domain is EPEVTQTPSHQVTQMGQEVILRCVPISNHLYFYWYRQILGQKVEFLVSFYNNEISEKSEIFDDQFSVERPDGSNFTLKIRSTKLEDSAMYFCASAPLREGTHEQFFGPGTRLTVL.

The chain carries TRBV6-6 and TRBJ2-5; 10 bases are a match to TRBD1. Germline V lookup: CDR1 MNHNY, CDR2 SVGAGI (reference sequence). The CDR3 extends over 14 amino acids. V trimming: 6 bases; J trimming: 5 bases; junction bases outside the gene matches: 6. The CDR3 protein is CASRDRGMWETQYF. The DNA of the CDR3 is TGTGCCAGCAGGGACAGGGGGATGTGGGAGACCCAGTACTTC.

This clone is a singleton in its sample. The rearrangement uses TRBV12-5 and TRBJ1-1; 8 bases agree with TRBD1. Germline V CDR1 and CDR2: LGHNT, FRNRAP. The V gene end was trimmed by 3 bases and the J gene end by 4 bases; junction bases not matched to a gene: 13. This CDR3 contains 17 residues. The CDR3 DNA reads as TGTGCTAGTGGTTTAAACACAGGGGGAAGTAGGTTCACTGAAGCTTTCTTT. As protein: CASGLNTGGSRFTEAFF.

The genes are TRBV6-4 and TRBJ1-1; D remains ambiguous. Trimming removed 2 bases from V and 1 base from J, with 14 bases in between. The CDR3 spans 16 residues. Germline assignment: CDR1 MRHNA and CDR2 SNTAGT. The chain's CDR3 is CASSDRPGPQNTEAFF. The CDR3 region has the DNA TGTGCCAGCAGTGACAGGCCAGGTCCACAGAACACTGAAGCTTTCTTT.

J is TRBJ2-5 and V is TRBV19; 9 bases match TRBD1. V trimming: 4 bases; J trimming: 5 bases; junction bases outside the gene matches: 8. This CDR3 region has 15 residues. The germline gives CDR1 LNHDA, CDR2 SQIVND (reference sequence). CDR3 amino acids: CASSKGRTGEETQYF. The CDR3 bases are TGTGCCAGTAGTAAGGGGAGGACAGGGGAGGAGACCCAGTACTTC.

The chain has TRBV28 and TRBJ1-6; weak D call: TRBD1 (5 bases). Trimming shortened V by 7 bases and J by 2 bases, and 15 bases separated the two germline ends. The germline V gene encodes CDR1 MDHEN and CDR2 SYDVKM. CDR3 size: 16 residues. The CDR3 sequence is CASTPGGSPYNSPLHF. CDR3 nucleotides: TGTGCCAGCACCCCCGGGGGTTCCCCCTATAATTCACCCCTCCACTTT.

This chain joins TRBV4-1 and TRBJ2-7, with D unresolved. This CDR3 is 14 amino acids long. CDR1 and CDR2 from the germline V gene are MGHRA and YSYEKL. With 0 bases removed from V and 2 bases from J, the gap between germline ends came to 8 bases. CDR3 nucleotides: TGCGCCAGCAGCCAAGATATCACAGCCTACGAGCAGTACTTC. Protein sequence: CASSQDITAYEQYF.

The rearrangement links TRBV5-1 to TRBJ2-1; D is perhaps TRBD1 (5 bases). The germline gives CDR1 SGHRS, CDR2 YFSETQ. CDR3 length: 14 amino acids. The germline V and J ends were trimmed by 4 bases and 6 bases, with 14 bases remaining between them. The CDR3 DNA reads as TGCGCCAGCAGCCCAGGGTTATTGGGCAATGAGCAGTTCTTC. Amino acid sequence: CASSPGLLGNEQFF.

The chain joins TRBV28 to TRBJ2-7; a possible D gene is TRBD1 (6 bases). V was cut by 7 bases and J by 7 bases, with 14 bases left in between. Looked up from germline, CDR1 is MDHEN and CDR2 is SYDVKM. This CDR3 has 12 amino acids. The CDR3: CASTTGIGEQYF. The CDR3 region has the DNA TGTGCCAGCACCACAGGGATCGGGGAGCAGTACTTC.

The V and J genes are TRBV7-9 and TRBJ1-1; D is uncertain. From germline, CDR1 is SEHNR and CDR2 FQNEAQ (reference sequence). This CDR3 contains 13 residues. Trimming pared 7 bases from V and 1 base from J, leaving 10 bases between. The chain's CDR3 is CASILTSNTEAFF. The CDR3 nucleotides read TGTGCCAGCATCCTGACATCGAACACTGAAGCTTTCTTT.

Only one count was recorded for this clone. V gene TRBV3-1 (or the pseudogene TRBV3-2) combines with J gene TRBJ1-6; D gene uncertain. Germline CDR1 and CDR2: LGHDT and YNNKEL (reference sequence). Trimming took 4 bases from V and 9 from J, leaving 13 bases between them. The CDR3 spans 14 residues. The CDR3 region is CASSRPPGGSPLHF. CDR3 sequence (DNA): TGTGCCAGCAGCCGCCCCCCCGGCGGTTCACCCCTCCACTTT.

The genes are TRBV28 and TRBJ1-1, with TRBD1 as a possible D gene (5 bases). Germline V gene lookup returns CDR1 MDHEN and CDR2 SYDVKM. V was trimmed by 2 bases and J by 4 bases, leaving 14 bases between them. This CDR3 is 15 amino acids long. CDR3 loop: CASSLQIGGGTEAFF. DNA for the CDR3: TGTGCCAGCAGTTTACAGATTGGGGGGGGCACTGAAGCTTTCTTT.

This clone was seen once. The rearrangement links TRBV5-1 to TRBJ1-1, with D hard to call. CDR1 and CDR2 from the germline V gene are SGHRS and YFSETQ. The CDR3 loop spans 15 amino acids. V was cut by 0 bases and J by 4 bases, with 13 bases left in between. The CDR3 is CASSLDEGSGTEAFF. In DNA, the CDR3 is TGCGCCAGCAGCTTGGATGAGGGTTCAGGCACTGAAGCTTTCTTT.

The chain uses TRBV4-3 and TRBJ1-4; possible D gene TRBD1, 5 bases. V was trimmed by 5 bases and J by 8 bases, leaving 12 bases between them. Per germline, CDR1 LGHNA and CDR2 YSLEER. The CDR3 extends over 13 amino acids. The CDR3 here is CASSGTWNEKLFF. In DNA, the CDR3 is TGCGCCAGCAGCGGGACTTGGAACGAAAAACTGTTTTTT.

J is TRBJ2-5 and V is TRBV6-2 or TRBV6-3, with 7 nucleotides matching TRBD1. Germline values: CDR1 MNHEY, CDR2 SVGEGT. V lost 2 bases to trimming and J lost 1 base; unmatched junction nucleotides: 7. This CDR3 is 16 amino acids long. CDR3 in DNA: TGTGCCAGCAGTTACACCGGGGACAGACCCCAAGAGACCCAGTACTTC. It codes for CASSYTGDRPQETQYF.

V is TRBV28 and J is TRBJ2-1, with D possibly being TRBD1 (6 bases). CDR1 is MDHEN and CDR2 is SYDVKM in the germline V gene. V dropped 6 bases and J dropped 0 bases, with 12 bases sitting between them. The CDR3 consists of 15 residues. CDR3 in amino acids: CASRGGGGSYNEQFF. As DNA, the CDR3 is TGTGCCAGCAGAGGTGGGGGCGGCTCCTACAATGAGCAGTTCTTC.

The rearrangement links TRBV5-5 to TRBJ1-4; D not certain. Germline V gene data show CDR1 as SGHKS and CDR2 as YYEKEE (reference sequence). This CDR3 contains 16 residues. V dropped 4 bases and J dropped 0 bases, with 13 bases sitting between them. CDR3 coding DNA: TGTGCCAGCAGCCCCGACATCAGAGCAACTAATGAAAAACTGTTTTTT. Amino acids: CASSPDIRATNEKLFF.

This clone was seen a handful of times. This chain connects TRBV27 to TRBJ1-4; D is perhaps TRBD1 (5 bases). This CDR3 has 14 residues. Germline lookup yields CDR1 MNHEY and CDR2 SMNVEV (reference sequence). Trimming removed 8 bases from V and 8 bases from J, with 18 bases in between. The CDR3 nucleotides read TGTGCCAGCGGACGAATAGGGGAAAAGGAAAAACTGTTTTTT. Protein sequence: CASGRIGEKEKLFF.

This clone was observed a single time. This chain links TRBV5-5 with TRBJ1-2; 7 bases agree with TRBD1. The trim removed 1 base at V and 4 bases at J, leaving 13 bases unmatched. CDR1 and CDR2 (germline): SGHKS, YYEKEE (reference sequence). CDR3 length: 17 amino acids. The CDR3 region is CASSLLLRGQDPYGYTF. The CDR3, as DNA: TGTGCCAGCAGCTTGCTTCTTCGAGGACAGGATCCCTATGGCTACACCTTC.

The chain joins TRBV5-4 to TRBJ1-2; D gene ambiguous. This CDR3 contains 15 residues. Trimming removed 2 bases at V and 7 bases at J, with 18 bases between. Germline V gene data show CDR1 as SGHNT and CDR2 as YYREEE (reference sequence). The CDR3 here is CASSFPSGEGGGYTF. Written as DNA, the CDR3 is TGTGCCAGCAGCTTCCCATCCGGGGAAGGAGGTGGCTACACCTTC. The variable domain in full, completed from reference TRBV5-4 and TRBJ1-2, reads ETGVTQSPTHLIKTRGQQVTLRCSSQSGHNTVSWYQQALGQGPQFIFQYYREEENGRGNFPPRFSGLQFPNYSSELNVNALELDDSALYLCASSFPSGEGGGYTFGSGTRLTVV.

CDR3 region: CASSYERSSYNEQFF. In DNA, the CDR3 is TGTGCCAGCAGTTATGAGAGAAGCTCCTACAATGAGCAGTTCTTC. The J gene is TRBJ2-1, the V gene TRBV6-2 or TRBV6-3; D remains ambiguous. CDR1 and CDR2 from the germline V gene are MNHEY and SVGEGT. The CDR3 runs 15 residues. Trimming stripped 3 bases from V and 0 bases from J, with 9 bases between.

This rearrangement joins TRBV18 to TRBJ1-2; D call uncertain. V gave up 3 bases and J gave up 8 bases, with 13 bases separating them. Germline V gene lookup returns CDR1 KGHSH and CDR2 LQKENI. CDR3 size: 13 residues. The CDR3 DNA follows: TGTGCCAGCTCACCTCCGAGCGTCGGGGGCTACACCTTC. Translation gives CASSPPSVGGYTF.

The rearrangement joins TRBV11-3 to TRBJ2-1, with 12 bases fitting TRBD2. Germline V lookup: CDR1 SGHNT, CDR2 YENEEA. The V gene end was trimmed by 4 bases and the J gene end by 0 bases; junction bases not matched to a gene: 13. The CDR3 runs to 20 residues. CDR3 region: CASSSPVGTSGPSSYNEQFF. CDR3 bases: TGTGCCAGCAGCTCCCCGGTTGGGACTAGCGGGCCAAGCTCCTACAATGAGCAGTTCTTC.

CDR3 sequence reads: CASSFNSGYTF. The CDR3 region has the DNA TGTGCCAGCAGCTTCAACAGTGGCTACACCTTC. The chain employs TRBV5-6 and TRBJ1-2; D is unclear. Between the trimmed V and J ends, which lost 2 bases and 7 bases, there was a span of 6 bases. This CDR3 spans 11 amino acids. CDR1 and CDR2 from the germline V gene are SGHDT and YYEEEE.

In its sample, this clone was seen a few times. This chain uses TRBV18 with TRBJ2-7, with a tentative D call TRBD1 (6 bases). Trimming pared 0 bases from V and 2 bases from J, leaving 17 bases between. Germline V lookup: CDR1 KGHSH, CDR2 LQKENI. The CDR3 runs to 17 residues. The CDR3 coding sequence is TGTGCCAGCTCACCACCGCTGGGACAAATTTTACCCTACGAGCAGTACTTC. Its translation is CASSPPLGQILPYEQYF.

The V call is TRBV3-1 (or the pseudogene TRBV3-2), the J call TRBJ1-3; D unclear. Per the germline V gene, CDR1 is LGHDT and CDR2 is YNNKEL (reference sequence). The V and J ends lost 0 bases and 3 bases respectively, with 3 bases between them. The CDR3 loop spans 13 amino acids. The CDR3, as DNA: TGTGCCAGCAGCCAAGACGGTGGAAACACCATATATTTT. It codes for CASSQDGGNTIYF.

The chain employs TRBV10-3 and TRBJ2-1; D perhaps matches TRBD2 (6 bases). Trimming took 2 bases from V and 10 from J, leaving 18 bases between them. The CDR3 extends over 15 amino acids. Germline lookup yields CDR1 ENHRY and CDR2 SYGVKD. CDR3 sequence reads: CAISEEGRDFGEQFF. In DNA form, the CDR3 reads TGTGCCATCAGTGAGGAGGGGCGGGATTTCGGGGAGCAGTTCTTC.

This clone appeared a single time. The rearrangement uses TRBV3-1 (or the pseudogene TRBV3-2) and TRBJ2-1; 7 positions agree with TRBD1. J gave up 2 bases and V 1 base, and 2 bases lay outside the gene matches. The CDR3 consists of 15 residues. Germline CDR1 reads LGHDT; CDR2 reads YNNKEL (reference sequence). This CDR3 reads CASSQGTGAYNEQFF. The CDR3 bases are TGTGCCAGCAGCCAAGGGACAGGAGCCTACAATGAGCAGTTCTTC.